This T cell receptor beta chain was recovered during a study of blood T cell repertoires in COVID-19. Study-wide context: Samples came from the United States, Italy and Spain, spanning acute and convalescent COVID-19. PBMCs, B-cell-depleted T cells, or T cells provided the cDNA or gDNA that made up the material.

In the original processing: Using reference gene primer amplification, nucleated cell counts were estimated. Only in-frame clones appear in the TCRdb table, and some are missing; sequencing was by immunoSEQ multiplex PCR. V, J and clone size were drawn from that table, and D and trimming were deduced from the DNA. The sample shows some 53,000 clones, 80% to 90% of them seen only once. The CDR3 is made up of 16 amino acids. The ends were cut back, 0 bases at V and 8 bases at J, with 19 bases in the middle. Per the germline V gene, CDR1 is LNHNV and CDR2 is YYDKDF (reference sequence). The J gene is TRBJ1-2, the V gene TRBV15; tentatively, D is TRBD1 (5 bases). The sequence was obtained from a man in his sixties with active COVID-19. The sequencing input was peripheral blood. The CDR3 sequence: CATSRDPLSGSGGYTF. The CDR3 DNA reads TGTGCCACCAGCAGAGATCCCCTCTCAGGGTCTGGCGGCTACACCTTC.